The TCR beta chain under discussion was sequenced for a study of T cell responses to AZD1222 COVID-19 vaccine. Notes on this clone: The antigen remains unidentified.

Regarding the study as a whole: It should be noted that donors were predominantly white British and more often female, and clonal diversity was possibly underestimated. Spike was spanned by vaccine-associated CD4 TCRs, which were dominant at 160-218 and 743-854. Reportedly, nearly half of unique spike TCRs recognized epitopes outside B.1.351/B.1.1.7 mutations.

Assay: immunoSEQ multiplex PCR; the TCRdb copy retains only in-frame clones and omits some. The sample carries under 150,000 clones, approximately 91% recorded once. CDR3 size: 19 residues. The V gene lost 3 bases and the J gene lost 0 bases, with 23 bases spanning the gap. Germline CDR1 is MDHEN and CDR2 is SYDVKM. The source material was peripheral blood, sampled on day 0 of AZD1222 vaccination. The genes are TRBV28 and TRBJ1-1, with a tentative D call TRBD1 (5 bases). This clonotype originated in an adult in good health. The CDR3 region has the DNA TGTGCCAGCAGTTTCCCGAGGGGAGGTAGCGTAGATATGAACACTGAAGCTTTCTTT. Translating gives CASSFPRGGSVDMNTEAFF. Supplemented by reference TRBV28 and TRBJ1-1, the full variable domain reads DVKVTQSSRYLVKRTGEKVFLECVQDMDHENMFWYRQDPGLGLRLIYFSYDVKMKEKGDIPEGYSVSREKKERFSLILESASTNQTSMYLCASSFPRGGSVDMNTEAFFGQGTRLTVV.